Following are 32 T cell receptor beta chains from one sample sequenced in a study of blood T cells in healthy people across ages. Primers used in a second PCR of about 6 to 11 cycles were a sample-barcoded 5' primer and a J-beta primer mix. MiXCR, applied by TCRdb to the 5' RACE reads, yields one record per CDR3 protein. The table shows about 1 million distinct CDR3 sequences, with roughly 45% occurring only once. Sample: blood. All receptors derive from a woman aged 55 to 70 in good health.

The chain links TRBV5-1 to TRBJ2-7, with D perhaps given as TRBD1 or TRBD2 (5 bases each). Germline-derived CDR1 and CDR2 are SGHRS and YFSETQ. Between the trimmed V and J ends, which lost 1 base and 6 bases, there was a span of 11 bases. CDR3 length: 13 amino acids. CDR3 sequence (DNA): TGCGCCAGCAGCTTGCGGGGCAGCTGCGAGCAGTACTTC. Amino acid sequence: CASSLRGSCEQYF.

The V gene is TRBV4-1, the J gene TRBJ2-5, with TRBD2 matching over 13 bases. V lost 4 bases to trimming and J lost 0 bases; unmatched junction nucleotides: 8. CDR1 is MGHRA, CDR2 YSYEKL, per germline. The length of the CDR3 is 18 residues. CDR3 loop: CASSLGTSGIIYQETQYF. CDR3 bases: TGCGCCAGCAGCCTGGGGACTAGCGGGATAATCTACCAAGAGACCCAGTACTTC.

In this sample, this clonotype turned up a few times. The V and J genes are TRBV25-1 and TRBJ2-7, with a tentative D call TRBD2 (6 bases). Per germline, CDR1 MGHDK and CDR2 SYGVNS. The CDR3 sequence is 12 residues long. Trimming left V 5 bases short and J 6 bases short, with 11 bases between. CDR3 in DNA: TGTGCCAGCAGTCGGGGGAGTACCGAGCAGTACTTC. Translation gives CASSRGSTEQYF.

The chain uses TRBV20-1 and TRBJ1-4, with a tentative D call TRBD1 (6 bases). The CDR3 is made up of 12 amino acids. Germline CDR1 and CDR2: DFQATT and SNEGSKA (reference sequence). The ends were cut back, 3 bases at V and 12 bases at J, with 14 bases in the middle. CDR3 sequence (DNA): TGCAGTGCTAGCCTCCTTACAGGGCAACTGTTTTTT. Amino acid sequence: CSASLLTGQLFF.

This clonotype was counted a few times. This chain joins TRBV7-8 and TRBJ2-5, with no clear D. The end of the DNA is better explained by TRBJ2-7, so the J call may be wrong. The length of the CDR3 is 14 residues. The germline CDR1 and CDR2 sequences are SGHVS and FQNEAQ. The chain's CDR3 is CASSLRVSFSEQYF. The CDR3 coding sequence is TGTGCCAGCAGCCTTAGGGTCAGTTTTTCCGAGCAGTACTTC.

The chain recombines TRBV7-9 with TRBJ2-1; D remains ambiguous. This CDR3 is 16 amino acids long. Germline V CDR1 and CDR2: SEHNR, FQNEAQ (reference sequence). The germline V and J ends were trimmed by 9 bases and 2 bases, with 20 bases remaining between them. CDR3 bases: TGTGCCAGTAGCCGGTCGATAGAGTCCCCCTACAATGAGCAGTTCTTC. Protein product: CASSRSIESPYNEQFF.

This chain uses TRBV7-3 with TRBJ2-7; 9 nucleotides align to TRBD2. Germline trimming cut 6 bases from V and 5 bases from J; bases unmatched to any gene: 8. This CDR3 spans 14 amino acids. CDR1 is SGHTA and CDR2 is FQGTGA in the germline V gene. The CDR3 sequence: CASSHSGGRNEQYF. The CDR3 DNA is TGTGCCAGCAGTCACAGCGGGGGGCGAAACGAGCAGTACTTC. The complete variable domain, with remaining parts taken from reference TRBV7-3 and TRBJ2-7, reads GAGVSQTPSNKVTEKGKYVELRCDPISGHTALYWYRQSLGQGPEFLIYFQGTGAADDSGLPNDRFFAVRPEGSVSTLKIQRTERGDSAVYLCASSHSGGRNEQYFGPGTRLTVT.

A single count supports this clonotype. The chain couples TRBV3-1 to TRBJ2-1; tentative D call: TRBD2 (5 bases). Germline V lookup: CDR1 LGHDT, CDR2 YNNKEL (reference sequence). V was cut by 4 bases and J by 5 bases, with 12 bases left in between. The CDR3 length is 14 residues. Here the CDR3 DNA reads TGTGCCAGCAGCCCGAGGCGGGCAGACAATGAGCAGTTCTTC. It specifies CASSPRRADNEQFF.

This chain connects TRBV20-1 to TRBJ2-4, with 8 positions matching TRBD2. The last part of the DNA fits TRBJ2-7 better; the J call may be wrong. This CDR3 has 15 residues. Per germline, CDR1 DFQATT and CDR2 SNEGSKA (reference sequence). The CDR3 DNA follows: TGCAGTGCTAGTCCGAAGGTGAGCGGGAGCTACGAGCAGTACTTC. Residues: CSASPKVSGSYEQYF.

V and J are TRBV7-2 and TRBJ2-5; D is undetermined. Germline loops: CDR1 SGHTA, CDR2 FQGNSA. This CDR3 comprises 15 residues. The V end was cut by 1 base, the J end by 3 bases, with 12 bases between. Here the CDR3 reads CASSLVLLTEETQYF. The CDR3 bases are TGTGCCAGCAGCTTAGTTTTACTAACTGAAGAGACCCAGTACTTC.

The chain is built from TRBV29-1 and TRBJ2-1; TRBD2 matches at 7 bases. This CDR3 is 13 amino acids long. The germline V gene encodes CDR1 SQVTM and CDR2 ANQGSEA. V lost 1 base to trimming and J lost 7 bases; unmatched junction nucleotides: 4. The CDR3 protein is CSVEAIAGNEQFF. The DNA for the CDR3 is TGCAGCGTTGAAGCCATAGCGGGTAATGAGCAGTTCTTC.

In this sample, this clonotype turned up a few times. The CDR3 loop reads CASSSYVYEQYF. The CDR3 bases are TGTGCCAGCAGCTCTTACGTCTACGAGCAGTACTTC. This chain links TRBV5-6 with TRBJ2-4; no clear D. The J call is in doubt because the DNA end fits TRBJ2-7 better. The CDR3 loop spans 12 amino acids. Germline V gives CDR1 SGHDT, CDR2 YYEEEE.

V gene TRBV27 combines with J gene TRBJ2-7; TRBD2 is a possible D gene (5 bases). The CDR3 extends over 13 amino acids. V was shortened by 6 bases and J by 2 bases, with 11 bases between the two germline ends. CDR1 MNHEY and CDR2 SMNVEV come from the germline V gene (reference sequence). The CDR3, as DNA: TGTGCCAGCAGCTTGAGGGCCCCCTACGAGCAGTACTTC. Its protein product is CASSLRAPYEQYF.

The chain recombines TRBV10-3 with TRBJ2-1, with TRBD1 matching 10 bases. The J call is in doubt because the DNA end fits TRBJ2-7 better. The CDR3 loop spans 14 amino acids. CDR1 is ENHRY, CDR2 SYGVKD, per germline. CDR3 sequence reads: CAIRPGQGNNEQYF. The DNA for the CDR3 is TGTGCCATCAGACCGGGACAGGGGAACAATGAGCAGTACTTC.

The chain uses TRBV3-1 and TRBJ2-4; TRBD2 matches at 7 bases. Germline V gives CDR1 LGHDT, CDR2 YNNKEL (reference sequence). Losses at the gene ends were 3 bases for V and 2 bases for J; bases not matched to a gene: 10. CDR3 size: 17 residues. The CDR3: CASSHARAGVSKNIQYF. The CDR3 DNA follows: TGTGCCAGCAGCCACGCTCGGGCGGGAGTATCCAAAAACATTCAGTACTTC. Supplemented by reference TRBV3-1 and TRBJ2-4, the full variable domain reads DTAVSQTPKYLVTQMGNDKSIKCEQNLGHDTMYWYKQDSKKFLKIMFSYNNKELIINETVPNRFSPKSPDKAHLNLHINSLELGDSAVYFCASSHARAGVSKNIQYFGAGTRLSVL.

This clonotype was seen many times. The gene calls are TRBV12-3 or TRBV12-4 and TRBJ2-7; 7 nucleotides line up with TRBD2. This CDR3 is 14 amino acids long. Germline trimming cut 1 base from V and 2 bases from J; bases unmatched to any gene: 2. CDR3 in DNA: TGTGCCAGCAGTTTAGGCGGGACTACCTACGAGCAGTACTTC. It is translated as CASSLGGTTYEQYF.

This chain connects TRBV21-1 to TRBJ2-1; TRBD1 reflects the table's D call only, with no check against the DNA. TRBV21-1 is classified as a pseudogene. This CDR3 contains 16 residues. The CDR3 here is CASSKAAGQSFSEQFF. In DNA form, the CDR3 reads TGTGCCAGCAGCAAAGCAGCGGGACAGTCTTTTAGTGAGCAGTTCTTC.

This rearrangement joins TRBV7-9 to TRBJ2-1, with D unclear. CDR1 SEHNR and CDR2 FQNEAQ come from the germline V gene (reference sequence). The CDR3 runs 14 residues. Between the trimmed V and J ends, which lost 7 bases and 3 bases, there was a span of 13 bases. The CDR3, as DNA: TGTGCCAGCACCTTTGCGGCGTACTACAATGAGCAGTTCTTC. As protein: CASTFAAYYNEQFF.

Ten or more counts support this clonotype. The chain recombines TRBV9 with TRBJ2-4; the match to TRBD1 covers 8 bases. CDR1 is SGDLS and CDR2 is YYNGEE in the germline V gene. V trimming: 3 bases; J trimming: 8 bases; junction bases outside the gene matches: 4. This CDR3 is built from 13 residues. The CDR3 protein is CASSEGQGDIQYF. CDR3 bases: TGTGCCAGCAGCGAAGGACAGGGAGACATTCAGTACTTC.

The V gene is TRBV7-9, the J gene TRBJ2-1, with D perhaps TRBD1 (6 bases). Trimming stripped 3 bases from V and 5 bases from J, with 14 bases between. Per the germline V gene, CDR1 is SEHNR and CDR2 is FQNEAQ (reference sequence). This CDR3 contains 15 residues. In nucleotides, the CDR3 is TGTGCCAGCAGCTTTCATCAAAGACAGGACAATGAGCAGTTCTTC. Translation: CASSFHQRQDNEQFF.

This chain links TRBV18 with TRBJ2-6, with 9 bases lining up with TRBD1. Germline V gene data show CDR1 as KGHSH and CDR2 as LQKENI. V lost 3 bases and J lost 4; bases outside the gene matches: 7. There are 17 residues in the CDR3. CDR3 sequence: CASSPGTGTQGANVLTF. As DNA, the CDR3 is TGTGCCAGCTCACCGGGGACAGGGACCCAGGGGGCCAACGTCCTGACTTTC.

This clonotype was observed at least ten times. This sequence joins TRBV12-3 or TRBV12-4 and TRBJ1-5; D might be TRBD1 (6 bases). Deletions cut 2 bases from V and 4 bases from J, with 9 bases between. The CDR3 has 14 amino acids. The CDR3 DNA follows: TGTGCCAGCAGTTTACAGGGGCGGAATCAGCCCCAGCATTTT. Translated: CASSLQGRNQPQHF.

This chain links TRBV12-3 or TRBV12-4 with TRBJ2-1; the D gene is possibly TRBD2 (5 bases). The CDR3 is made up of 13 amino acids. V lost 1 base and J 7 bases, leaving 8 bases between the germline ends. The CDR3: CASSLGAVNEQFF. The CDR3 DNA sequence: TGTGCCAGCAGTTTAGGAGCGGTTAATGAGCAGTTCTTC.

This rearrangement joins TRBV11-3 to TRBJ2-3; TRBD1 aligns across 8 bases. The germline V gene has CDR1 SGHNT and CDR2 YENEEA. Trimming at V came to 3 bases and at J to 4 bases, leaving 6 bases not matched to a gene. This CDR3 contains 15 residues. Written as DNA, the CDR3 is TGTGCCAGCAGCTTGGGACAGGAGCCATCAGATACGCAGTATTTT. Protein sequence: CASSLGQEPSDTQYF.

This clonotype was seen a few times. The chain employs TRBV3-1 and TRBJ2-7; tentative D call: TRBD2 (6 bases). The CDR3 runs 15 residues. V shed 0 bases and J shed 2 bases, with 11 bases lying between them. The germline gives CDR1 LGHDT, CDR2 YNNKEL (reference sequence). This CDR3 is CASSQEGLATYEQYF. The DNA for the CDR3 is TGTGCCAGCAGCCAAGAAGGTCTAGCGACCTACGAGCAGTACTTC.

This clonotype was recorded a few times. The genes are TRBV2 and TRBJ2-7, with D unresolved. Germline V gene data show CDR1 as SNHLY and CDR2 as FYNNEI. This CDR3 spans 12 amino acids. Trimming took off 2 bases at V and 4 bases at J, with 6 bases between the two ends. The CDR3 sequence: CASSESEYEQYF. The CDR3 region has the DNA TGTGCCAGCAGTGAATCAGAGTACGAGCAGTACTTC. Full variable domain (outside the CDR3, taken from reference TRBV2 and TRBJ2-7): EPEVTQTPSHQVTQMGQEVILRCVPISNHLYFYWYRQILGQKVEFLVSFYNNEISEKSEIFDDQFSVERPDGSNFTLKIRSTKLEDSAMYFCASSESEYEQYFGPGTRLTVT.

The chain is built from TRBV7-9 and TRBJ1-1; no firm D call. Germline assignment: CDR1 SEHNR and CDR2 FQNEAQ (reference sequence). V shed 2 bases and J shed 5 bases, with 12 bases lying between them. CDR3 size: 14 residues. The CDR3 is CASSLLQARTEAFF. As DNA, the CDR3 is TGTGCCAGCAGCTTACTCCAAGCGAGGACTGAAGCTTTCTTT.

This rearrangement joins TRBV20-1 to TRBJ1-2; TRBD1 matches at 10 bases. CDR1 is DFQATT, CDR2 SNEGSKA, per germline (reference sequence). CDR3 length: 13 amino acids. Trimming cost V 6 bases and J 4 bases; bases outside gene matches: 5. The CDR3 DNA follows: TGCAGTGCAAAACGGACAGGGGGCTATGGCTACACCTTC. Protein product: CSAKRTGGYGYTF.

The CDR3 spells CASSSGQREAFF. CDR3 DNA sequence: TGTGCCAGCAGCTCCGGACAGAGGGAGGCTTTCTTT. The genes are TRBV7-9 and TRBJ1-1; D might be TRBD1 (6 bases). Germline loops: CDR1 SEHNR, CDR2 FQNEAQ (reference sequence). The CDR3 runs to 12 residues. Trimming left V 4 bases short and J 11 bases short, with 14 bases between.

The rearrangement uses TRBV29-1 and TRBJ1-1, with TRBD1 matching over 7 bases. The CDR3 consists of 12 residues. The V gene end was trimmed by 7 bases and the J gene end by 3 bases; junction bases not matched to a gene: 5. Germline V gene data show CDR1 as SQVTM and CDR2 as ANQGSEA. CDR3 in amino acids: CSAGQADTEAFF. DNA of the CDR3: TGCAGCGCCGGACAGGCGGACACTGAAGCTTTCTTT. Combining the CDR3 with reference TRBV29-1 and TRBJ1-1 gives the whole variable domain SAVISQKPSRDICQRGTSLTIQCQVDSQVTMMFWYRQQPGQSLTLIATANQGSEATYESGFVIDKFPISRPNLTFSTLTVSNMSPEDSSIYLCSAGQADTEAFFGQGTRLTVV.

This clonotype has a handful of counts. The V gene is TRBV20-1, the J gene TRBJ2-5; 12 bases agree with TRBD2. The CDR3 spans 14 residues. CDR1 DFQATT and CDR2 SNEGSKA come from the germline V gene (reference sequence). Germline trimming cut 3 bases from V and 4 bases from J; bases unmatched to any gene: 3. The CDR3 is CSASPSGRGETQYF. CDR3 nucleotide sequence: TGCAGTGCTAGTCCTAGCGGGAGGGGAGAGACCCAGTACTTC.

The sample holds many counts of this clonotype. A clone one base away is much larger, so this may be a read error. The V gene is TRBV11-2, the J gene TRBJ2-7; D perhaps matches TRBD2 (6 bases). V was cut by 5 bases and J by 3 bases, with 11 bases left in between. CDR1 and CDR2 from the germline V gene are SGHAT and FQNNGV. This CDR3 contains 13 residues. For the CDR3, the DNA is TGTGCCAGCAGCCGGCAGACTAGCTACGAGCAGTACTTC. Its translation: CASSRQTSYEQYF.